This TCR beta chain stems from a study of T cells after yellow fever vaccination. TCR cDNA was made by 5'RACE template switching, adding a universal primer site and UMIs. TCRdb re-analysed the 5' RACE reads in MiXCR, keeping a single row per CDR3 protein. The sample has fewer than 400,000 distinct CDR3 sequences; about 6.2% are singletons. V shed 6 bases and J shed 3 bases, with 14 bases lying between them. The CDR3 has 14 amino acids. CDR1 is LNHDA, CDR2 SQIVND, per germline (reference sequence). This receptor was identified in a young man who received the YFV17D yellow fever vaccine. The sample here was PBMCs, taken 5 days after the yellow fever booster vaccination. The chain links TRBV19 to TRBJ1-2; D remains ambiguous. In DNA, the CDR3 is TGTGCCAGTAGACTTAGGAGGCTAGACTATGGCTACACCTTC. Its protein product is CASRLRRLDYGYTF.